Presented here are 19 T cell receptor beta chains from one specimen sequenced in a study of CD8+CD57+ T cells in acquired aplastic anemia (dated by TCRdb to 2016 to 2019). Instrument on record: Illumina HiSeq 2000. Profiling of TCR beta VDJ combinations and CDR3 sequences used genomic DNA as the template. TCRdb cleaned the public reads at Q25 with fastp, built clones with MiXCR and kept in-frame beta chains. For every CDR3 protein sequence, its rows merge into one entry that carries the most common genes and DNA. Across this sample there are roughly 240,000 distinct CDR3 sequences, with more than 40% seen only once. In total, the top ten clones hold 7.8% of the sample. Expansion of CD8+CD57+ cells had been shown by flow cytometry in the patients chosen for sequencing. Sequences were obtained from sorted CD4+, CD8+, or CD8+CD57+ T cells (not recorded which) from PBMCs. These receptors all stem from a human donor with aplastic anemia.

This clonotype was picked up a small number of times. This may be a read error, as it is one base from a much larger clone. This chain uses TRBV7-9 with TRBJ2-3, with 9 bases matching TRBD1. The J call may be incorrect, as the DNA end agrees better with TRBJ1-5. Germline CDR1 SEHNR, CDR2 FQNEAQ (reference sequence). The CDR3 covers 15 residues. The CDR3 spells CASREGQGESDTQHF. The CDR3, as DNA: TGTGCCAGCAGGGAGGGACAGGGTGAATCAGATACGCAGCATTTT.

This clonotype was detected only a few times. This may come from a read error, since a much larger clone is one base off. The V call is TRBV7-9, the J call TRBJ2-1, with D possibly being TRBD2 (6 bases). CDR1 and CDR2 from the germline V gene are SEHNR and FQNEAQ (reference sequence). The CDR3 is 15 residues long. The CDR3 DNA is TGTGCCAGCAGCATGACTAGTTTTAGGTACAATGAGCGGTTCTTC. Amino acids: CASSMTSFRYNERFF.

The CDR3 loop is CASSEYGGGYTF. CDR3 sequence (DNA): TGTGCCAGCAGTGAATACGGGGGCGGCTACACCTTC. This chain connects TRBV6-1 to TRBJ1-2; tentative D call: TRBD1 (6 bases). This CDR3 has 12 amino acids. V was pared by 2 bases and J by 8 bases, with 9 bases between. Germline CDR1 is MNHNS and CDR2 is SASEGT.

This clonotype has a count of ten or more. This chain joins TRBV13 and TRBJ2-5; 12 nucleotides line up with TRBD2. The CDR3 contains 15 residues. V lost 5 bases to trimming and J lost 5 bases; unmatched junction nucleotides: 6. Germline V CDR1 and CDR2: PRHDT, FYEKMQ (reference sequence). CDR3: CASSIRTSGEETQYF. The CDR3 coding sequence is TGTGCCAGCAGCATAAGGACTAGCGGGGAGGAGACCCAGTACTTC.

A word on this clonotype: A much larger clone lies a single base off, so this may be a read error. V is TRBV12-5 and J is TRBJ2-1, with D perhaps given as TRBD1 or TRBD2 (5 bases each). Per germline, CDR1 LGHNT and CDR2 FRNRAP. This CDR3 has 13 amino acids. In DNA form, the CDR3 reads TGTGCTAGTAGTTTGGCCGGGGACGGTGAGCAGTTCTTC. Encoded protein: CASSLAGDGEQFF. The variable domain in full, completed from reference TRBV12-5 and TRBJ2-1, reads DARVTQTPRHKVTEMGQEVTMRCQPILGHNTVFWYRQTMMQGLELLAYFRNRAPLDDSGMPKDRFSAEMPDATLATLKIQPSEPRDSAVYFCASSLAGDGEQFFGPGTRLTVL.

This clonotype was found a few times. At one boundary the junction diverges from the germline segment, which might be a read error. The genes are TRBV15 and TRBJ2-3; D is possibly TRBD2 (6 bases). The CDR3 length is 15 residues. The germline V gene has CDR1 LNHNV and CDR2 YYDKDF (reference sequence). CDR3 protein: CATNERRGSTDTQCF. DNA of the CDR3: TGTGCAACCAACGAAAGGCGGGGAAGCACAGATACGCAGTGCTTT.

A single count supports this clonotype. This sequence joins TRBV27 and TRBJ2-2; 11 bases map to TRBD1. Germline CDR1 is MNHEY and CDR2 is SMNVEV (reference sequence). There are 17 residues in the CDR3. J gave up 2 bases and V 2 bases, and 4 bases lay outside the gene matches. The CDR3 DNA follows: TGTGCCAGCAGTTTACCCGGACAGGGGGCTAACACCGGGGAGCTGTTTTTT. This gives the protein CASSLPGQGANTGELFF.

This clonotype was found once. The chain couples TRBV19 to TRBJ2-3; a possible D gene is TRBD2 (5 bases). This CDR3 is built from 16 residues. Trimming pared 5 bases from V and 4 bases from J, leaving 19 bases between. Germline V gene sequence: CDR1 LNHDA, CDR2 SQIVND (reference sequence). The CDR3, as DNA: TGTGCCAGTAGTCCACCCACGGGAATTCACGCAGATACGCAGTATTTT. It encodes CASSPPTGIHADTQYF.

This chain uses TRBV2 with TRBJ2-7, with D possibly matching TRBD1 (6 bases). Germline-derived CDR1 and CDR2 are SNHLY and FYNNEI. The V end lost 4 bases, the J end lost 6 bases, and 19 bases lay between the germline ends. The CDR3 runs 15 residues. In DNA form, the CDR3 reads TGTGCCAGCAGTGCCGGGGACATTGTAGGAATCGAGCAGTACTTC. As protein: CASSAGDIVGIEQYF.

This clonotype turned up a few times. A read error may account for a junction end that differs from germline. V usage is TRBV10-1 and J usage is TRBJ2-2; 9 bases align to TRBD2. This CDR3 comprises 18 residues. Per the germline V gene, CDR1 is WNHNN and CDR2 is SYGVQD (reference sequence). The DNA of the CDR3 is TGCGCCGGCAGTGAGTGGGGGCGGGGGGGCCCGATGTACGGGGAGCTGTTTTTT. Translating gives CAGSEWGRGGPMYGELFF.

Many counts were recorded for this clonotype. Mismatch with germline at one junction end may stem from a read error. The CDR3 reads CASSSGANTKAFF. CDR3 sequence (DNA): TGTGCCAGCAGCTCCGGGGCGAACACTAAAGCTTTCTTT. This chain joins TRBV5-6 and TRBJ1-1; perhaps TRBD1 as D (5 bases). The CDR3 runs 13 residues. Germline CDR1 SGHDT, CDR2 YYEEEE. Combining the CDR3 with reference TRBV5-6 and TRBJ1-1 gives the whole variable domain DAGVTQSPTHLIKTRGQQVTLRCSPKSGHDTVSWYQQALGQGPQFIFQYYEEEERQRGNFPDRFSGHQFPNYSSELNVNALLLGDSALYLCASSSGANTKAFFGQGTRLTVV.

A word on this clonotype: A clone one base away is much larger, so this may be a read error. V and J are TRBV7-9 and TRBJ1-1; no clear D. Germline CDR1 reads SEHNR; CDR2 reads FQNEAQ (reference sequence). This CDR3 contains 14 residues. As DNA, the CDR3 is TGTGCCGGCAGGCTTGACCTCTTGAACACTGAAGCTTTCTTT. Translated: CAGRLDLLNTEAFF.

The V and J genes are TRBV7-9 and TRBJ2-5; D might be TRBD1 or TRBD2, each matching 5 bases. CDR1 and CDR2 from the germline V gene are SEHNR and FQNEAQ (reference sequence). The CDR3 runs 15 residues. Trimming took off 5 bases at V and 2 bases at J, with 15 bases between the two ends. CDR3 in amino acids: CASSPRDGGQETQYF. In nucleotides, the CDR3 is TGTGCCAGCAGCCCTCGGGACGGAGGACAAGAGACCCAGTACTTC.

The V and J genes are TRBV2 and TRBJ2-1; 10 bases are a match to TRBD2. Looked up from germline, CDR1 is SNHLY and CDR2 is FYNNEI. This CDR3 contains 15 residues. V dropped 5 bases and J dropped 4; count of bases not matched to a gene: 5. This CDR3 reads CASSIAGGLYNEQFF. CDR3 DNA sequence: TGTGCCAGCAGTATAGCGGGGGGACTGTACAATGAGCAGTTCTTC.

The V and J genes are TRBV12-3 or TRBV12-4 and TRBJ1-4; D is ambiguous. The CDR3 spans 14 residues. The V and J ends lost 6 bases and 2 bases respectively, with 10 bases between them. Written as DNA, the CDR3 is TGTGCCAGCAGCCCCCACACCACTAATGAAAAACTGTTTTTT. Protein product: CASSPHTTNEKLFF.

This clonotype was recorded a few times. The V gene is TRBV6-5, the J gene TRBJ1-1; a weak D match, TRBD1 (6 bases). CDR1 and CDR2 from the germline V gene are MNHEY and SVGAGI. The CDR3 length is 16 residues. V was trimmed by 6 bases and J by 3 bases, leaving 20 bases between them. The CDR3: CASREQGGGLYTEAFF. The CDR3 DNA reads as TGTGCCAGCAGAGAACAGGGTGGGGGGTTATACACTGAAGCTTTCTTT.

The chain uses TRBV5-1 and TRBJ1-2; 9 bases agree with TRBD1. The CDR3 covers 12 residues. The V gene's germline CDR1 is SGHRS and CDR2 YFSETQ. V trimming: 4 bases; J trimming: 10 bases; junction bases outside the gene matches: 5. CDR3 nucleotides: TGCGCCAGCAGCCAATGGACAGGGGCCTACACCTTC. Translation: CASSQWTGAYTF. The whole variable domain, remainder taken from reference TRBV5-1 and TRBJ1-2, is KAGVTQTPRYLIKTRGQQVTLSCSPISGHRSVSWYQQTPGQGLQFLFEYFSETQRNKGNFPGRFSGRQFSNSRSEMNVSTLELGDSALYLCASSQWTGAYTFGSGTRLTVV.

This clonotype was observed at least ten times. The J gene is TRBJ2-1, the V gene TRBV9, with a tentative D call TRBD2 (6 bases). Trimming took off 0 bases at V and 9 bases at J, with 16 bases between the two ends. The length of the CDR3 is 15 residues. Germline values: CDR1 SGDLS, CDR2 YYNGEE. The CDR3 region is CASSVGRDALSEQFF. CDR3 nucleotides: TGTGCCAGCAGCGTAGGGCGGGACGCTCTTAGTGAGCAGTTCTTC.

With regard to this clonotype: Compared with germline, one end of the junction differs, possibly owing to a read error. The V call is TRBV7-9, the J call TRBJ1-4; no clear D gene. The CDR3 totals 11 residues. Germline V gives CDR1 SEHNR, CDR2 FQNEAQ (reference sequence). DNA of the CDR3: TGTGCCAGCAGCCAGGATGAAAGACTGTTTTTT. Translated: CASSQDERLFF. Complete variable domain (other parts from reference TRBV7-9 and TRBJ1-4): DTGVSQNPRHKITKRGQNVTFRCDPISEHNRLYWYRQTLGQGPEFLTYFQNEAQLEKSRLLSDRFSAERPKGSFSTLEIQRTEQGDSAMYLCASSQDERLFFGSGTQLSVL.